These T cell receptor beta chains were read from a single sample in a study of shared clonotypes between healthy human individuals. Using immunoSEQ multiplex PCR, the repertoire was profiled, and TCRdb retains in-frame clones only, with some absent. Of some 2.1 million clones listed, 85% to 95% are singletons. The sample comprised naive CD4+ T cells sorted from blood. Source of these receptors: a man in his late teens or twenties in good health. Each CDR3 is given with its conserved first and last residue. A D gene is named only where the DNA matches it firmly. Clone size is stated in some rows and not others, as once, few, many or a class when expanded.

clone_size j_call d_call v_call cdr3_aa cdr3_nt
- TRBJ2-3 - TRBV5-4 CASSLDRAGTDTQYF TGTGCCAGCAGCTTGGACAGGGCAGGCACAGATACGCAGTATTTT
- TRBJ1-2 TRBD1 TRBV6-5 CASSYSGTGNGYTF TGTGCCAGCAGTTACTCAGGGACAGGGAATGGCTACACCTTC
- TRBJ1-2 - TRBV9 CASSASTNYGYTF TGTGCCAGCAGCGCCAGTACTAACTATGGCTACACCTTC
- TRBJ1-2 - TRBV6-5 CASSYSIKGRWSGYTF TGTGCCAGCAGTTACTCGATAAAAGGGAGATGGAGTGGCTACACCTTC
- TRBJ1-2 - TRBV5-1 CASSLRTDKGGYTF TGCGCCAGCAGCTTGAGGACAGACAAAGGTGGCTACACCTTC
- TRBJ2-5 TRBD2 TRBV5-1 CATQPGSGGREETQYF TGCGCCACCCAGCCCGGCAGCGGGGGGCGGGAGGAGACCCAGTACTTC
- TRBJ2-5 - TRBV28 CASSFLGDTKETQYF TGTGCCAGCAGTTTCTTAGGGGACACGAAAGAGACCCAGTACTTC
- TRBJ1-2 - TRBV2 CATGGLTYGYTF TGTGCCACCGGAGGGTTGACCTATGGCTACACCTTC
- TRBJ1-1 - TRBV19 CASSPDGRGFAEAFF TGTGCCAGTAGTCCGGACGGAAGGGGATTCGCTGAAGCTTTCTTT
- TRBJ2-5 - TRBV29-1 CSCRVGETQYF TGCAGCTGCCGCGTTGGGGAGACCCAGTACTTC
- TRBJ2-1 - TRBV6-1 CASSEAGDKYNEQFF TGTGCCAGCAGTGAAGCGGGGGACAAATACAATGAGCAGTTCTTC
- TRBJ2-5 - TRBV9 CASSVDLIETQYF TGTGCCAGCAGCGTAGACCTCATAGAGACCCAGTACTTC
- TRBJ2-4 - TRBV11-2 CASSLGTAQDIQYF TGTGCCAGCAGCTTAGGAACAGCCCAGGACATTCAGTACTTC
once TRBJ2-5 - TRBV30 CACGQLETQYF TGTGCCTGCGGACAGTTGGAGACCCAGTACTTC
- TRBJ2-5 TRBD1 TRBV6-5 CASSNGDRKTQYF TGTGCCAGCAGTAACGGGGACAGGAAGACCCAGTACTTC